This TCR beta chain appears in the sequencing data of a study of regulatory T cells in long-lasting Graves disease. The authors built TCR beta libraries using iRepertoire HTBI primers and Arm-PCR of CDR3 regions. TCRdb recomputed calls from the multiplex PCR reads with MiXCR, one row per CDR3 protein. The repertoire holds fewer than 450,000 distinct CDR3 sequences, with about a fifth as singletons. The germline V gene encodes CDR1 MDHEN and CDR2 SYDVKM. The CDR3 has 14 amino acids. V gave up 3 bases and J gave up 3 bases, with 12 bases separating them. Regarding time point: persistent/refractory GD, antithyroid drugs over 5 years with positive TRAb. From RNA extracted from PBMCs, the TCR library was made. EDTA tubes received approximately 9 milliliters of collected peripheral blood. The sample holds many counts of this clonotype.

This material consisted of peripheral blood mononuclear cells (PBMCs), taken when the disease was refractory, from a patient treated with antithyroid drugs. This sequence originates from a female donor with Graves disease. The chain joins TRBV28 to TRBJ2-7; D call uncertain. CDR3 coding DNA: TGTGCCAGCAGTTTGGAAGGGAACTTCTACGAGCAGTACTTC. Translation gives CASSLEGNFYEQYF.